These 25 T cell receptor beta chains share one sample of origin, sequenced in a study of human T cells and chemical hapten exposure. Using its own MiXCR run on the RACE reads, TCRdb lists one record per CDR3 protein. The sample contains approximately 370,000 distinct CDR3 sequences, roughly 6% of which appear only once. Indicated time point: pre-sensitization, week 0. Stated treatment: therapeutic diphenylcyclopropenone sensitization with weekly scalp DPC. This specimen consisted of whole blood, obtained in connection with sensitization to the hapten diphenylcyclopropenone (DPC). Receptors originate from a woman younger than 30 with alopecia areata. Some clones in this sample may be carry-over from other donors' samples.

This clonotype occurred many times. The chain uses TRBV25-1 and TRBJ2-7, with TRBD1 matching 9 bases. CDR3 length: 14 residues. V lost 4 bases to trimming and J lost 3 bases; unmatched junction nucleotides: 4. Germline loops: CDR1 MGHDK, CDR2 SYGVNS. The CDR3: CASSGGQGYYEQYF. CDR3 DNA sequence: TGTGCCAGCAGTGGAGGACAGGGGTACTACGAGCAGTACTTC.

This clonotype was observed at least ten times. The V and J genes are TRBV6-5 and TRBJ2-4, with 9 bases identical to TRBD1. The ends lost 10 bases at V and 5 bases at J; junction bases unmatched: 6. This CDR3 contains 13 residues. Germline V gives CDR1 MNHEY, CDR2 SVGAGI. The CDR3 coding sequence is TGTGCCACCCTGGACAGGGGACAAAACATTCAGTACTTC. The encoded protein is CATLDRGQNIQYF.

Ten or more counts support this clonotype. The rearrangement uses TRBV27 and TRBJ1-2; TRBD1 aligns across 7 bases. CDR1 is MNHEY and CDR2 is SMNVEV in the germline V gene (reference sequence). The CDR3 sequence is 15 residues long. Germline trimming cut 5 bases from V and 6 bases from J; bases unmatched to any gene: 12. The CDR3 sequence is CASSPRGQLTHGYTF. In nucleotides, the CDR3 is TGTGCCAGCAGTCCAAGGGGACAGTTGACCCATGGCTACACCTTC.

The chain combines TRBV7-2 with TRBJ2-3, with D unresolved. The germline CDR1 and CDR2 sequences are SGHTA and FQGNSA. V was pared by 7 bases and J by 5 bases, with 10 bases between. The CDR3 contains 12 residues. The CDR3 spells CASNSGGDTQYF. Written as DNA, the CDR3 is TGTGCCAGCAATTCGGGCGGAGATACGCAGTATTTT.

This clonotype was observed at least ten times. This sequence joins TRBV11-1 and TRBJ2-2, with 7 bases identical to TRBD1. V shed 4 bases and J 0 bases; nucleotides not matched to a gene: 5. The germline CDR1 and CDR2 sequences are SGHAT and FQDESV (reference sequence). CDR3 size: 16 residues. The CDR3 protein is CASSSGQGANTGELFF. CDR3 in DNA: TGTGCCAGCAGCTCCGGTCAGGGGGCGAACACCGGGGAGCTGTTTTTT.

This clonotype was recorded a few times. The chain has TRBV20-1 and TRBJ1-3; unclear D gene. The germline V gene has CDR1 DFQATT and CDR2 SNEGSKA (reference sequence). V lost 3 bases and J lost 7, with 22 bases in between. This CDR3 is 16 amino acids long. The CDR3 reads CSASKTRISPENTIYF. The CDR3 DNA follows: TGCAGTGCTAGTAAGACCCGGATTTCTCCGGAGAACACCATATATTTT.

This clonotype was seen at least ten times. The chain combines TRBV6-2 or TRBV6-3 with TRBJ2-2; D remains unclear. V lost 2 bases and J lost 6, with 22 bases in between. Germline V gene data show CDR1 as MNHEY and CDR2 as SVGEGT. The CDR3 is 18 residues long. CDR3 DNA: TGTGCCAGCAGTTACCCGAATCTAGGTCGTTTAAACCCCGGGGAGCTGTTTTTT. As protein: CASSYPNLGRLNPGELFF.

The sample holds a few counts of this clonotype. Here the CDR3 DNA reads TGTGCCAGCAGTGAGAGGTTAGCGGGGGGATCCGAGCAGTACTTC. Its protein product is CASSERLAGGSEQYF. This rearrangement joins TRBV2 to TRBJ2-7, with 10 bases fitting TRBD2. The J segment lost 6 bases and the V segment lost 3 bases, leaving 8 bases of the junction unmatched. The CDR3 has 15 amino acids. CDR1 and CDR2 from the germline V gene are SNHLY and FYNNEI. Full variable domain (outside the CDR3, taken from reference TRBV2 and TRBJ2-7): EPEVTQTPSHQVTQMGQEVILRCVPISNHLYFYWYRQILGQKVEFLVSFYNNEISEKSEIFDDQFSVERPDGSNFTLKIRSTKLEDSAMYFCASSERLAGGSEQYFGPGTRLTVT.

This clonotype occurred many times. The chain is built from TRBV7-8 and TRBJ1-1; D is perhaps TRBD1 (5 bases). V dropped 4 bases and J dropped 7 bases, with 16 bases sitting between them. The germline gives CDR1 SGHVS, CDR2 FQNEAQ. The CDR3 sequence is 14 residues long. The CDR3 region is CASSSRIPGGEAFF. CDR3 DNA: TGTGCCAGCAGCTCCAGGATACCTGGGGGTGAAGCTTTCTTT.

There are many counts of this clonotype. V gene TRBV3-1 combines with J gene TRBJ2-1, with TRBD1 as a possible D gene (5 bases). Germline-derived CDR1 and CDR2 are LGHDT and YNNKEL (reference sequence). Trimming removed 1 base at V and 8 bases at J, with 12 bases between. This CDR3 is built from 14 residues. CDR3 coding DNA: TGTGCCAGCAGCCAAGGGGCAGGGTTTGATGAGCAGTTCTTC. Translated, it gives CASSQGAGFDEQFF.

This clonotype was recorded a few times. The genes are TRBV4-1 and TRBJ1-1; the D is unclear. Trimming stripped 0 bases from V and 4 bases from J, with 15 bases between. The CDR3 has 16 amino acids. Germline V gene data show CDR1 as MGHRA and CDR2 as YSYEKL. Here the CDR3 DNA reads TGCGCCAGCAGCCAAGATACGGTCGGGAGTATCACTGAAGCTTTCTTT. It encodes CASSQDTVGSITEAFF.

This clonotype was counted a few times. J is TRBJ1-5 and V is TRBV6-1, with D perhaps TRBD1 (5 bases). The CDR3 contains 13 residues. CDR1 and CDR2 from the germline V gene are MNHNS and SASEGT. With 8 bases removed from V and 2 bases from J, the gap between germline ends came to 10 bases. CDR3 amino acids: CASAWGRNQPQHF. CDR3 DNA sequence: TGTGCCAGCGCTTGGGGACGCAATCAGCCCCAGCATTTT.

This rearrangement joins TRBV24-1 to TRBJ2-3; D gene uncertain. The CDR3 has 12 amino acids. Trimming cost V 3 bases and J 3 bases, with 3 bases left between them. CDR1 KGHDR and CDR2 SFDVKD come from the germline V gene. This CDR3 is CATSDPTDTQYF. The CDR3 DNA reads as TGTGCCACCAGTGATCCGACAGATACGCAGTATTTT.

This clonotype showed up just a few times. The rearrangement joins TRBV2 to TRBJ2-1; D remains unclear. V was shortened by 8 bases and J by 6 bases, with 17 bases between the two germline ends. The germline CDR1 and CDR2 sequences are SNHLY and FYNNEI. The CDR3 loop spans 14 amino acids. CDR3 loop: CASGSTSSFNEQFF. The CDR3 coding sequence is TGTGCCAGCGGTAGCACCTCGAGCTTCAATGAGCAGTTCTTC.

This clonotype was counted only a few times. The chain is built from TRBV4-2 and TRBJ1-5; D perhaps matches TRBD1 (5 bases). The CDR3 covers 14 residues. Trimming pared 0 bases from V and 6 bases from J, leaving 9 bases between. Per the germline V gene, CDR1 is LGHNA and CDR2 is YNFKEQ. CDR3 loop: CASSQDRESQPQHF. The DNA of the CDR3 is TGTGCCAGCAGCCAAGACAGGGAGAGTCAGCCCCAGCATTTT.

The CDR3 nucleotides are TGTGCCAGCAATGGGGCGGGGGGGCAAGATACGCAGTATTTT. The encoded protein is CASNGAGGQDTQYF. The V call is TRBV12-3 or TRBV12-4, the J call TRBJ2-3; TRBD2 matches at 9 bases. With V trimmed by 7 bases and J by 5 bases, 7 bases remained unmatched. The length of the CDR3 is 14 residues.

This chain uses TRBV9 with TRBJ1-3; no clear D. The germline CDR1 and CDR2 sequences are SGDLS and YYNGEE. The CDR3 has 10 residues. V gave up 3 bases and J gave up 12 bases, with 7 bases separating them. The CDR3 here is CASSGDHIYF. CDR3 DNA: TGTGCCAGCAGCGGGGATCACATATATTTT.

CDR3 residues: CAISEWGAGNTIYF. CDR3 DNA: TGTGCCATCAGTGAGTGGGGGGCTGGAAACACCATATATTTT. The chain recombines TRBV10-3 with TRBJ1-3; a possible D gene is TRBD1 (5 bases). CDR1 and CDR2 from the germline V gene are ENHRY and SYGVKD. CDR3 length equals 14 residues. Trimming took 1 base from V and 2 from J, leaving 6 bases between them.

This clonotype was found a few times. The chain uses TRBV20-1 and TRBJ1-4; TRBD1 agrees at 8 bases. CDR3 length equals 13 residues. J lost 8 bases, V lost 3 bases, and 5 bases had no gene match. The V gene's germline CDR1 is DFQATT and CDR2 SNEGSKA (reference sequence). The CDR3 DNA is TGCAGTGCTAGGACAGGGGTAGACGAAAAACTGTTTTTT. This codes for CSARTGVDEKLFF.

The sample holds many counts of this clonotype. The rearrangement uses TRBV20-1 and TRBJ1-1, with 8 bases identical to TRBD1. The CDR3 is 14 amino acids. V lost 2 bases and J lost 6; bases outside the gene matches: 8. Germline CDR1 and CDR2: DFQATT and SNEGSKA (reference sequence). CDR3 loop: CSARSDRVAAEAFF. CDR3 nucleotides: TGCAGTGCTAGATCGGACAGGGTCGCCGCTGAAGCTTTCTTT.

This clonotype has ten or more counts. The chain uses TRBV6-2 or TRBV6-3 and TRBJ2-7; perhaps TRBD1 as D (6 bases). Trimming removed 5 bases from V and 2 bases from J, with 16 bases in between. The CDR3 has 15 residues. Germline CDR1 is MNHEY and CDR2 is SVGEGT. This CDR3 is CASSPLRTEAYEQYF. DNA of the CDR3: TGTGCCAGCAGTCCCCTGAGGACAGAAGCCTACGAGCAGTACTTC.

The chain joins TRBV10-3 to TRBJ1-1; 8 bases are a match to TRBD1. The germline gives CDR1 ENHRY, CDR2 SYGVKD. The CDR3 runs to 17 residues. J gave up 5 bases and V 0 bases, and 11 bases lay outside the gene matches. In DNA form, the CDR3 reads TGTGCCATCAGTGAGTCGATAGGCCAGGGGGCGAAGACTGAAGCTTTCTTT. It yields the protein CAISESIGQGAKTEAFF.

Points on this clonotype: The junction differs from germline at one of its ends, possibly a read error. The CDR3 region is CASSEGQTASPLHF. The CDR3 nucleotides are TGTGCCAGCAGCGAAGGACAGACAGCATCACCCCTCCACTTT. This chain links TRBV2 with TRBJ1-6; D possibly corresponds to TRBD1 (6 bases). The CDR3 length is 14 residues. CDR1 and CDR2 from the germline V gene are SNHLY and FYNNEI.

This clonotype has only a few counts. The chain has TRBV11-2 and TRBJ1-1; a possible D gene is TRBD1 (5 bases). This CDR3 is 16 amino acids long. The germline CDR1 and CDR2 sequences are SGHAT and FQNNGV. The ends were cut back, 5 bases at V and 3 bases at J, with 19 bases in the middle. In nucleotides, the CDR3 is TGTGCCAGCAGCCCGCCCCCTCGGGGGAAATACACTGAAGCTTTCTTT. Its protein product is CASSPPPRGKYTEAFF.

This clonotype was detected ten times or more. This chain uses TRBV7-9 with TRBJ2-7; TRBD1 aligns across 9 bases. The CDR3 contains 18 residues. Germline CDR1 SEHNR, CDR2 FQNEAQ (reference sequence). The V segment lost 5 bases and the J segment 9 bases; nucleotides outside the gene matches: 23. This CDR3 reads CASSDNPYRGRVSVRQYF. CDR3 DNA sequence: TGTGCCAGCAGCGACAACCCGTACAGGGGGCGCGTATCGGTAAGGCAGTACTTC.